This entry concerns a single T cell receptor beta chain. Its antigen is undetermined. This specimen belongs to a study of PD-L1 blockade in urothelial cancer. Study-level points and caveats: Prediction of better survival came from below-median pretreatment blood TCR clonality.

TCRdb's table, derived via immunoSEQ multiplex PCR, lists solely in-frame clones and lacks some. The sample holds 30,000 or so clones, 70% to 85% seen once. The source is a man in his fifties or sixties with urothelial cancer. The material sequenced was PBMCs, taken around atezolizumab (anti-PD-L1) treatment.

CDR3 nucleotide sequence: TGTGCCTGGAGTGTACTCGGGACAGCCAGGAGCGAGCAGTACTTC. Encoded protein: CAWSVLGTARSEQYF. The chain links TRBV30 to TRBJ2-7; TRBD1 matches at 7 bases. V dropped 0 bases and J dropped 6; count of bases not matched to a gene: 11. This CDR3 has 15 amino acids. Germline CDR1 reads GTSNPN; CDR2 reads SVGIG (reference sequence). Together with reference TRBV30 and TRBJ2-7, the CDR3 gives the full variable domain: SQTIHQWPATLVQPVGSPLSLECTVEGTSNPNLYWYRQAAGRGLQLLFYSVGIGQISSEVPQNLSASRPQDRQFILSSKKLLLSDSGFYLCAWSVLGTARSEQYFGPGTRLTVT.